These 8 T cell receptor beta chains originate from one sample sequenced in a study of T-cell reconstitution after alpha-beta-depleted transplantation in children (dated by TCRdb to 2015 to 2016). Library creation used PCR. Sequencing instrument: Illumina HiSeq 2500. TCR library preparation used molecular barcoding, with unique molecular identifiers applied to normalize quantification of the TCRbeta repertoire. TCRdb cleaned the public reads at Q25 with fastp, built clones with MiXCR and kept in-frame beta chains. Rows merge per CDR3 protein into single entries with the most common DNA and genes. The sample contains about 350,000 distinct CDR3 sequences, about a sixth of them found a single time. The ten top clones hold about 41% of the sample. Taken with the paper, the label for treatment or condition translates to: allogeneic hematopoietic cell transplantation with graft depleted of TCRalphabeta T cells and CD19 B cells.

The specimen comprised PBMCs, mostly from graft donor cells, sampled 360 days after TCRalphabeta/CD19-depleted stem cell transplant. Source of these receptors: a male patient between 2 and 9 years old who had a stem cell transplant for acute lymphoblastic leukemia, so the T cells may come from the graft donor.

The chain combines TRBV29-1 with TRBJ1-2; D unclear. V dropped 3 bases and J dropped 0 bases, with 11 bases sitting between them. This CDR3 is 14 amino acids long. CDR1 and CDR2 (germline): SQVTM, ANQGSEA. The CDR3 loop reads CSVDIPATNYGYTF. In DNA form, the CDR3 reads TGCAGCGTTGATATCCCAGCGACTAACTATGGCTACACCTTC.

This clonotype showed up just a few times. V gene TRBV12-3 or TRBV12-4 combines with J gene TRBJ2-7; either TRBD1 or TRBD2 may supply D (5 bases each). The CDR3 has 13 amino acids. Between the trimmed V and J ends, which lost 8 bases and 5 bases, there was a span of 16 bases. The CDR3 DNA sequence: TGTGCCAGCCAACCTAGCCTAGGGGACGAGCAGTACTTC. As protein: CASQPSLGDEQYF.

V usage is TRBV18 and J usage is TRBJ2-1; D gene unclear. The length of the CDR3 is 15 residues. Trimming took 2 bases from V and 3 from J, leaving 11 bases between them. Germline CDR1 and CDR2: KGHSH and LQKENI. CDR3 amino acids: CASSPAELRYNEQFF. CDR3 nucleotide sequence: TGTGCCAGCTCACCAGCTGAGCTACGCTACAATGAGCAGTTCTTC.

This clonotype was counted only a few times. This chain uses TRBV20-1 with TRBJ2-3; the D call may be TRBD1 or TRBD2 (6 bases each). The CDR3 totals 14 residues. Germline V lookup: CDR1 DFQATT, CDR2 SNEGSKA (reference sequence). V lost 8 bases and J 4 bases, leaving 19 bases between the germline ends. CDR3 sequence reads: CSSRGVRGADTQYF. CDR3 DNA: TGCAGTAGCCGGGGCGTAAGGGGGGCAGATACGCAGTATTTT.

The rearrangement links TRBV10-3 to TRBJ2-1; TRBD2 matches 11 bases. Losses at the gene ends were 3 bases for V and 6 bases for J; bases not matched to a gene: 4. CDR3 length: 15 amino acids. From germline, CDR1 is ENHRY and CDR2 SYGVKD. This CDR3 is CAISERLAGFNEQFF. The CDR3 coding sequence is TGTGCCATCAGTGAAAGACTAGCGGGGTTCAATGAGCAGTTCTTC.

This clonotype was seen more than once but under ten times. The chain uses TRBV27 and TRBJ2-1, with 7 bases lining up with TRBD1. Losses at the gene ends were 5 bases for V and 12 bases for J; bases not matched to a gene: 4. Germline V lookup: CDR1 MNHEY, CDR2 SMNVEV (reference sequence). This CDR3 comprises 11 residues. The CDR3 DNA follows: TGTGCCAGCAGTATGACAGGGCTGCAGTTCTTC. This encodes CASSMTGLQFF.

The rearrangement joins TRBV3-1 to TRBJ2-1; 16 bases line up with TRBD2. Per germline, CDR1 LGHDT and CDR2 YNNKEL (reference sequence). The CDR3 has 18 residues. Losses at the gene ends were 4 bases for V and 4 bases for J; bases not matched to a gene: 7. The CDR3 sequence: CASSPQGLAGGKYNEQFF. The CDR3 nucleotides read TGTGCCAGCAGCCCCCAGGGACTAGCGGGAGGGAAGTACAATGAGCAGTTCTTC.

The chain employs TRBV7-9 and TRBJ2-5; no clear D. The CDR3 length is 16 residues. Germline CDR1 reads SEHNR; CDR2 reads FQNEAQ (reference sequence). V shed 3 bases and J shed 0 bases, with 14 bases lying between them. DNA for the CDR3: TGTGCCAGCAGCTTTTCATCTCAGAGATACCAAGAGACCCAGTACTTC. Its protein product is CASSFSSQRYQETQYF.